Below, one T cell receptor (beta chain) is given with its context. Its specificity is not known. The conserved phenylalanine or tryptophan normally closing the CDR3 is absent here, so this likely arose from a read error. No DNA is shown, since the ends of the CDR3 on it are uncertain; the CDR3 is the one TCRdb lists. The data belong to a study of tumor and adjacent non-tumor tissue in lung cancer. A modified ARM-PCR protocol with three rounds of nested PCR amplified TCRbeta. TCRdb reanalysed the multiplex PCR reads using MiXCR and keeps one entry per CDR3 protein. The repertoire holds some 71,000 distinct CDR3 sequences, with over 60% as singletons. Findings and caveats of the study: Top 100 clones took a larger repertoire share in normal lung.

RNA was extracted from bulk tissue without any cell sorting. This clonotype was obtained from a woman aged 40 to 50 with non-small cell lung cancer. Sequenced sample: lung tumor tissue.

This chain's CDR3 is CASSPGTSGYEHYS. The chain joins TRBV4-1 to TRBJ2-7; TRBD2 reflects the table's D call only, with no check against the DNA. The CDR3 comprises 14 residues, both ends counted. CDR1 MGHRA and CDR2 YSYEKL come from the germline V gene.